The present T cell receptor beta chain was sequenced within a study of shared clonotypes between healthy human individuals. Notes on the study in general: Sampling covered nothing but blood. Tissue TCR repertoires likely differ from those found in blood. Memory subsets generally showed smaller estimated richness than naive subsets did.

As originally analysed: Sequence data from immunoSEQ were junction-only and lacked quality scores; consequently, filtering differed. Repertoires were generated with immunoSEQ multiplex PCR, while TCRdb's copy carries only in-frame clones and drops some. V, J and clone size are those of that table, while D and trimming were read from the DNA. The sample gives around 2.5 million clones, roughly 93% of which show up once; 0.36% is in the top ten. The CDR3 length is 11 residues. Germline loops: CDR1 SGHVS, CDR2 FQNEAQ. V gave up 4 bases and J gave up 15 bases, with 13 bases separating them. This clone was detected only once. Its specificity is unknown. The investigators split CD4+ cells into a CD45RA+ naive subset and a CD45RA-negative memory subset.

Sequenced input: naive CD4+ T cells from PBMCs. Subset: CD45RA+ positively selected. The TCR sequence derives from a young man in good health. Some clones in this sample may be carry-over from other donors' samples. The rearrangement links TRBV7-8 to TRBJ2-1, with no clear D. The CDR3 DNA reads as TGTGCCAGCAGCTCCTTTAGGGATCCGTTCTTC. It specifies CASSSFRDPFF. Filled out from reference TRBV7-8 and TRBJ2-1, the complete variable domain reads GAGVSQSPRYKVAKRGQDVALRCDPISGHVSLFWYQQALGQGPEFLTYFQNEAQLDKSGLPSDRFFAERPEGSVSTLKIQRTQQEDSAVYLCASSSFRDPFFGPGTRLTVL.